These 31 T cell receptor beta chains were all obtained from the same sample, sequenced in a study of shared clonotypes between healthy human individuals. Clones were read by immunoSEQ multiplex PCR, and TCRdb kept only the in-frame ones, dropping some. The data contain a few million clones, about nine tenths of them seen just once; the ten biggest clones take up more than 0.35%. Sequenced input: naive CD4+ T cells from PBMCs. Subset here: CD45RA+ positively selected. These receptors all come from a man aged 18 to 29 in good health. Some clones in this sample may be carry-over from other donors' samples.

This clone was recorded only once. This rearrangement joins TRBV28 to TRBJ2-7, with a weak D call TRBD2 (5 bases). Germline loops: CDR1 MDHEN, CDR2 SYDVKM. This CDR3 contains 16 residues. V lost 2 bases to trimming and J lost 6 bases, with 20 bases between them. The CDR3 nucleotides read TGTGCCAGCAGTTTAAGTGTAACGGGGAAAACGGGCGAGCAGTACTTC. This translates into CASSLSVTGKTGEQYF.

The V and J genes are TRBV5-6 and TRBJ1-1; D might be TRBD1 (6 bases). V lost 3 bases and J lost 6, with 15 bases in between. This CDR3 region has 14 residues. In germline, CDR1 is SGHDT, CDR2 YYEEEE. The DNA for the CDR3 is TGTGCCAGCAGCTGGAGGGACGGGGGGCCTGAAGCTTTCTTT. It specifies CASSWRDGGPEAFF.

V and J are TRBV4-1 and TRBJ2-3; D uncertain. V was shortened by 0 bases and J by 2 bases, with 12 bases between the two germline ends. Germline CDR1 MGHRA, CDR2 YSYEKL. This CDR3 comprises 16 residues. The CDR3 DNA is TGCGCCAGCAGCCAAGAGGTCGCGGCTAACACAGATACGCAGTATTTT. Translating it yields CASSQEVAANTDTQYF.

The gene calls are TRBV10-1 and TRBJ2-5, with D unresolved. The germline V gene encodes CDR1 WNHNN and CDR2 SYGVQD (reference sequence). V lost 6 bases and J 2 bases, leaving 22 bases between the germline ends. The CDR3 is 17 residues long. The CDR3 bases are TGCGCCAGCAGGTCGGCTGGTCATCGGAATCTGCAAGAGACCCAGTACTTC. Translated, it gives CASRSAGHRNLQETQYF.

The genes are TRBV5-1 and TRBJ2-3, with 11 bases aligning to TRBD2. The germline V gene has CDR1 SGHRS and CDR2 YFSETQ. J gave up 0 bases and V 4 bases, and 7 bases lay outside the gene matches. This CDR3 has 17 residues. CDR3 loop: CASSPGTSGASTDTQYF. The DNA of the CDR3 is TGCGCCAGCAGCCCTGGGACTAGCGGAGCTAGCACAGATACGCAGTATTTT.

V is TRBV30 and J is TRBJ2-7; 9 nucleotides agree with TRBD2. CDR3 size: 16 residues. The germline V gene has CDR1 GTSNPN and CDR2 SVGIG (reference sequence). V was pared by 1 base and J by 0 bases, with 7 bases of the junction left unmatched. CDR3 loop: CAWSGSSGRSSYEQYF. The CDR3 DNA reads as TGTGCCTGGAGTGGTAGTAGCGGGAGAAGCTCCTACGAGCAGTACTTC. The whole variable domain, filled in from reference TRBV30 and TRBJ2-7, reads SQTIHQWPATLVQPVGSPLSLECTVEGTSNPNLYWYRQAAGRGLQLLFYSVGIGQISSEVPQNLSASRPQDRQFILSSKKLLLSDSGFYLCAWSGSSGRSSYEQYFGPGTRLTVT.

The gene calls are TRBV2 and TRBJ2-2; a possible D gene is TRBD1 (5 bases). CDR3 length equals 15 residues. Deletions cut 1 base from V and 3 bases from J, with 9 bases between. The germline V gene has CDR1 SNHLY and CDR2 FYNNEI. For the CDR3, the DNA is TGTGCCAGCAGTGAAGGCAGGGCCGACACCGGGGAGCTGTTTTTT. It encodes CASSEGRADTGELFF.

Concerning this clone itself: Other DNA sequences within the sample encode an identical CDR3. The CDR3 loop is CASSLGGIYEQYF. DNA for the CDR3: TGTGCCAGCAGCTTGGGAGGAATCTACGAGCAGTACTTC. The chain combines TRBV5-6 with TRBJ2-7; D call uncertain. Trimming stripped 0 bases from V and 3 bases from J, with 7 bases between. Germline assignment: CDR1 SGHDT and CDR2 YYEEEE. This CDR3 spans 13 amino acids.

The V and J genes are TRBV5-1 and TRBJ2-3; the D gene is possibly TRBD2 (5 bases). V lost 0 bases to trimming and J lost 0 bases, with 11 bases between them. The CDR3 is 16 amino acids. The germline CDR1 and CDR2 sequences are SGHRS and YFSETQ. This CDR3 is CASSLVVEASTDTQYF. CDR3 nucleotide sequence: TGCGCCAGCAGCTTGGTGGTGGAGGCTAGCACAGATACGCAGTATTTT.

The chain combines TRBV7-9 with TRBJ2-7; TRBD2 agrees at 8 bases. Unmatched junction bases numbered 19, after V lost 5 bases and J lost 7 bases. The CDR3 extends over 17 amino acids. CDR1 is SEHNR and CDR2 is FQNEAQ in the germline V gene (reference sequence). The CDR3 here is CASSPSRGVAGLVEQYF. Here the CDR3 DNA reads TGTGCCAGCAGCCCGTCACGGGGAGTAGCGGGATTGGTGGAGCAGTACTTC.

This clone was counted only a few times. The V and J genes are TRBV5-1 and TRBJ2-1; 7 positions agree with TRBD1. CDR1 SGHRS and CDR2 YFSETQ come from the germline V gene. V shed 4 bases and J 3 bases; nucleotides not matched to a gene: 7. This CDR3 comprises 15 residues. The CDR3 region has the DNA TGCGCCAGCAGCCTGACAGGGCCGAACTACAATGAGCAGTTCTTC. Protein sequence: CASSLTGPNYNEQFF.

CDR3 sequence (DNA): TGTGCCAGCAGTGAAATAGGCAGGGCCGTCGAGCAGTACTTC. Its protein product is CASSEIGRAVEQYF. This chain uses TRBV25-1 with TRBJ2-7; tentative D call: TRBD1 (5 bases). The CDR3 totals 14 residues. The germline V gene has CDR1 MGHDK and CDR2 SYGVNS. The V and J ends lost 2 bases and 6 bases respectively, with 14 bases between them.

Only one count was recorded for this clone. This chain uses TRBV27 with TRBJ2-7; D could derive from TRBD1 or TRBD2 (5 bases each). The ends were cut back, 3 bases at V and 2 bases at J, with 14 bases in the middle. Looked up from germline, CDR1 is MNHEY and CDR2 is SMNVEV (reference sequence). The CDR3 consists of 15 residues. CDR3 coding DNA: TGTGCCAGCAGTTTCGGGACGAACCTCGCCTACGAGCAGTACTTC. Its protein product is CASSFGTNLAYEQYF.

This clone was found once. The chain carries TRBV6-1 and TRBJ2-5; 9 nucleotides agree with TRBD1. TRBJ2-7 matches the DNA end more closely, so the J call is doubtful. CDR1 is MNHNS and CDR2 is SASEGT in the germline V gene. The CDR3 is 15 amino acids. This CDR3 is CATSRTGAQIYEQYF. Here the CDR3 DNA reads TGTGCCACTTCCAGGACAGGGGCCCAGATCTACGAGCAGTACTTC.

V is TRBV28 and J is TRBJ1-2; D is unresolved. The length of the CDR3 is 12 residues. Trimming removed 2 bases from V and 8 bases from J, with 9 bases in between. Germline V gene lookup returns CDR1 MDHEN and CDR2 SYDVKM. DNA for the CDR3: TGTGCCAGCAGTTTAGGATCCATCGGCTACACCTTC. Its translation is CASSLGSIGYTF.

A remark on this clone: The same CDR3 also results from other DNA sequences found in this sample. The V call is TRBV30, the J call TRBJ2-7, with 8 bases fitting TRBD2. The trim removed 0 bases at V and 2 bases at J, leaving 3 bases unmatched. The CDR3 extends over 14 amino acids. Germline V gives CDR1 GTSNPN, CDR2 SVGIG (reference sequence). In DNA form, the CDR3 reads TGTGCCTGGAGTGTGGCGGGGGGCCCCTACGAGCAGTACTTC. Translation: CAWSVAGGPYEQYF.

V and J are TRBV29-1 and TRBJ1-1; no clear D. Deletions cut 3 bases from V and 0 bases from J, with 8 bases between. Germline V gene data show CDR1 as SQVTM and CDR2 as ANQGSEA. The CDR3 is made up of 13 amino acids. CDR3 residues: CSVDLALNTEAFF. The CDR3 DNA sequence: TGCAGCGTTGACCTGGCGTTGAACACTGAAGCTTTCTTT. Together with reference TRBV29-1 and TRBJ1-1, the CDR3 gives the full variable domain: SAVISQKPSRDICQRGTSLTIQCQVDSQVTMMFWYRQQPGQSLTLIATANQGSEATYESGFVIDKFPISRPNLTFSTLTVSNMSPEDSSIYLCSVDLALNTEAFFGQGTRLTVV.

This clone was seen more than once but under ten times. In DNA form, the CDR3 reads TGCGCCAGCAGGGAGAGCTACAATGAGCAGTTCTTC. It codes for CASRESYNEQFF. This chain connects TRBV5-1 to TRBJ2-1; no definite D call. Trimming pared 5 bases from V and 3 bases from J, leaving 6 bases between. CDR1 and CDR2 from the germline V gene are SGHRS and YFSETQ. The CDR3 is 12 amino acids.

The rearrangement joins TRBV7-4 to TRBJ2-6; a weak D match, TRBD2 (6 bases). Germline V lookup: CDR1 SGHVT, CDR2 SQSDAQ. V lost 8 bases to trimming and J lost 0 bases, with 20 bases between them. This CDR3 spans 18 amino acids. CDR3 DNA: TGTGCCAGCCTTCATGTGGCTAGCGTATGCTCTGGGGCCAACGTCCTGACTTTC. It codes for CASLHVASVCSGANVLTF.

V gene TRBV5-1 combines with J gene TRBJ2-5, with 8 bases fitting TRBD1. Near its end, the DNA agrees better with TRBJ2-7, so the J call may be wrong. The CDR3 length is 13 residues. The germline V gene encodes CDR1 SGHRS and CDR2 YFSETQ. The CDR3 is CASSPDRDYEQYF. The DNA for the CDR3 is TGCGCCAGCAGCCCGGACAGGGACTACGAGCAGTACTTC.

This chain uses TRBV2 with TRBJ1-5; D call uncertain. CDR1 SNHLY and CDR2 FYNNEI come from the germline V gene. The CDR3 contains 13 residues. V shed 8 bases and J shed 0 bases, with 8 bases lying between them. CDR3 loop: CASGTNSNQPQHF. In DNA form, the CDR3 reads TGTGCCAGCGGAACAAATAGCAATCAGCCCCAGCATTTT.

The gene calls are TRBV29-1 and TRBJ2-5; D unresolved. The DNA end is more similar to TRBJ2-7, so the J call may be wrong. CDR1 is SQVTM, CDR2 ANQGSEA, per germline. CDR3 size: 11 residues. The CDR3 reads CSVSTVFEQYF. The CDR3 DNA reads TGCAGCGTGAGTACGGTCTTCGAGCAGTACTTC.

The chain combines TRBV4-2 with TRBJ2-1, with a weak D call TRBD1 (6 bases). Trimming left V 2 bases short and J 4 bases short, with 15 bases between. Germline V gene data show CDR1 as LGHNA and CDR2 as YNFKEQ. The CDR3 loop spans 16 amino acids. The DNA for the CDR3 is TGTGCCAGCAGCCAAACCTACAGGGAATCGTACAATGAGCAGTTCTTC. This codes for CASSQTYRESYNEQFF.

The chain uses TRBV7-3 and TRBJ2-7; 9 bases fit TRBD1. The length of the CDR3 is 15 residues. V shed 6 bases and J 5 bases; nucleotides not matched to a gene: 11. CDR1 SGHTA and CDR2 FQGTGA come from the germline V gene. CDR3 coding DNA: TGTGCCAGCAGTTACTCCGGGACAGGGTATAACGAGCAGTACTTC. Protein sequence: CASSYSGTGYNEQYF.

This chain links TRBV7-7 with TRBJ2-7, with 11 bases lining up with TRBD2. The junction had 1 base not matched to a gene; V was cut back by 1 base and J by 5 bases. The germline gives CDR1 SSHAT, CDR2 FNYEAQ (reference sequence). The CDR3 is 14 amino acids. CDR3 region: CASSLGGLADEQYF. For the CDR3, the DNA is TGTGCCAGCAGCTTAGGGGGACTAGCGGACGAGCAGTACTTC.

J is TRBJ1-2 and V is TRBV18; D might be TRBD1 (6 bases). Germline V lookup: CDR1 KGHSH, CDR2 LQKENI. The CDR3 has 14 residues. Trimming took off 2 bases at V and 3 bases at J, with 10 bases between the two ends. CDR3 bases: TGTGCCAGCTCACCATCAGGGGAGGACTATGGCTACACCTTC. This sequence encodes CASSPSGEDYGYTF.

In its sample, this clone was seen once. V usage is TRBV27 and J usage is TRBJ2-3; TRBD1 matches 12 bases. V was pared by 5 bases and J by 4 bases, with 7 bases of the junction left unmatched. The CDR3 has 16 amino acids. Looked up from germline, CDR1 is MNHEY and CDR2 is SMNVEV (reference sequence). The CDR3 region has the DNA TGTGCCAGCAGTGTACGGGACAGGGGGCGACCAGATACGCAGTATTTT. Protein product: CASSVRDRGRPDTQYF.

The V call is TRBV7-2, the J call TRBJ2-7; 8 nucleotides match TRBD2. This CDR3 has 15 residues. Unmatched junction bases numbered 10, after V lost 4 bases and J lost 5 bases. From germline, CDR1 is SGHTA and CDR2 FQGNSA. DNA of the CDR3: TGTGCCAGCAGCTCCCCAGCGGGAGAATTCAACGAGCAGTACTTC. Translating it yields CASSSPAGEFNEQYF.

CDR3 bases: TGTGCCAGCCTCGGAGGGGATACGTCCTACGAGCAGTACTTC. Its translation is CASLGGDTSYEQYF. The chain is built from TRBV7-8 and TRBJ2-7; TRBD2 is a possible D gene (6 bases). This CDR3 comprises 14 residues. Germline CDR1 SGHVS, CDR2 FQNEAQ. V dropped 8 bases and J dropped 1 base, with 15 bases sitting between them.

V is TRBV29-1 and J is TRBJ2-7; no clear D gene. Germline V lookup: CDR1 SQVTM, CDR2 ANQGSEA. V lost 6 bases, J lost 2 bases, and 20 bases lay in between. The CDR3 is 15 amino acids. The chain's CDR3 is CSVSSGRKHPYEQYF. The CDR3 DNA sequence: TGCAGCGTAAGTTCGGGTAGGAAGCACCCCTACGAGCAGTACTTC.

J is TRBJ1-2 and V is TRBV28; 8 nucleotides line up with TRBD1. The trim removed 6 bases at V and 4 bases at J, leaving 7 bases unmatched. The germline V gene has CDR1 MDHEN and CDR2 SYDVKM. The length of the CDR3 is 14 residues. The CDR3, as DNA: TGTGCCAGCAGCACCAGGGGGCGGACCTATGGCTACACCTTC. Translating gives CASSTRGRTYGYTF.